The 10 T cell receptor beta chains listed next were all sequenced from one sample in a study of control samples from healthy donors and cancer patients. Sequencing used immunoSEQ multiplex PCR; TCRdb keeps in-frame clones, though not all of them. The table has some 150,000 clones, approximately 92% seen once; the top ten hold roughly 4%. The sequenced material came from blood. Receptor source: a woman in her fifties or sixties in good health.

The rearrangement uses TRBV19 and TRBJ1-5, with D unclear. The V and J ends lost 4 bases and 0 bases respectively, with 10 bases between them. The germline V gene encodes CDR1 LNHDA and CDR2 SQIVND (reference sequence). The CDR3 is made up of 15 amino acids. The DNA for the CDR3 is TGTGCCAGTAGTACCCCCGGGGATAGCAATCAGCCCCAGCATTTT. Protein sequence: CASSTPGDSNQPQHF.

The chain couples TRBV10-1 to TRBJ2-2, with D tentatively TRBD2 (6 bases). Germline CDR1 reads WNHNN; CDR2 reads SYGVQD (reference sequence). The CDR3 is made up of 17 amino acids. V was clipped by 0 bases and J by 5 bases, with 16 bases between them. The CDR3 DNA is TGCGCCAGCAGTGAGTCGGTTGGCGGGATCGGGACCGGGGAGCTGTTTTTT. Protein: CASSESVGGIGTGELFF.

The V call is TRBV11-2, the J call TRBJ2-7; 12 nucleotides line up with TRBD2. The CDR3 is 16 amino acids. Per the germline V gene, CDR1 is SGHAT and CDR2 is FQNNGV. V was clipped by 4 bases and J by 5 bases; unmatched bases: 9. This chain's CDR3 is CASSSPSGGGTHEQYF. For the CDR3, the DNA is TGTGCCAGCAGCTCCCCTAGCGGGGGGGGTACTCACGAGCAGTACTTC.

The chain uses TRBV19 and TRBJ1-2, with 7 bases lining up with TRBD1. V was clipped by 5 bases and J by 7 bases; unmatched bases: 4. Germline V gene lookup returns CDR1 LNHDA and CDR2 SQIVND (reference sequence). This CDR3 is built from 12 residues. CDR3 in amino acids: CASSDRVRGYTF. The CDR3 nucleotides read TGTGCCAGTAGTGACAGGGTTCGTGGCTACACCTTC.

The V call is TRBV12-3 or TRBV12-4, the J call TRBJ1-2; 8 positions match TRBD1. CDR3 length equals 13 residues. V shed 6 bases, J shed 5 bases, and the junction held 5 bases outside the gene matches. In nucleotides, the CDR3 is TGTGCCAGCAGAGACAGGGGCTCTTATGGCTACACCTTC. Amino acids: CASRDRGSYGYTF.

The gene calls are TRBV24-1 and TRBJ1-2; D gene uncertain. In germline, CDR1 is KGHDR, CDR2 SFDVKD. Trimming removed 3 bases from V and 4 bases from J, with 2 bases in between. This CDR3 comprises 11 residues. The CDR3 nucleotides are TGTGCCACCAGTGATGCCTATGGCTACACCTTC. It specifies CATSDAYGYTF.

The chain uses TRBV6-2 or TRBV6-3 and TRBJ1-5; D call uncertain. The CDR3 spans 14 residues. The V gene lost 4 bases and the J gene lost 2 bases, with 9 bases spanning the gap. Germline V gene data show CDR1 as MNHEY and CDR2 as SVGEGT. CDR3 sequence: CASSWVGGNQPQHF. The CDR3 bases are TGTGCCAGCAGTTGGGTTGGGGGCAATCAGCCCCAGCATTTT.

This chain uses TRBV5-1 with TRBJ2-5; 7 nucleotides line up with TRBD1. Per the germline V gene, CDR1 is SGHRS and CDR2 is YFSETQ. The CDR3 sequence is 15 residues long. The V segment lost 4 bases and the J segment 4 bases; nucleotides outside the gene matches: 10. The DNA of the CDR3 is TGCGCCAGCAGCGTGACTGGACAGGACGGAGAGACCCAGTACTTC. It translates to CASSVTGQDGETQYF.

The chain links TRBV4-2 to TRBJ1-4; tentatively, D is TRBD1 (5 bases). This CDR3 has 15 residues. Looked up from germline, CDR1 is LGHNA and CDR2 is YNFKEQ. The V gene lost 4 bases and the J gene lost 4 bases, with 13 bases spanning the gap. In DNA form, the CDR3 reads TGTGCCAGCAGCCCCTCTTTGGGGGGTAATGAAAAACTGTTTTTT. This codes for CASSPSLGGNEKLFF.

The rearrangement links TRBV11-3 to TRBJ2-1; 10 nucleotides agree with TRBD2. CDR1 and CDR2 from the germline V gene are SGHNT and YENEEA. This CDR3 has 14 amino acids. J was trimmed by 7 bases and V by 5 bases; bases with no gene match: 5. This CDR3 reads CASSHIAGGNEQFF. The CDR3 coding sequence is TGTGCCAGCAGCCATATAGCGGGGGGTAATGAGCAGTTCTTC.